This TCR beta chain derives from a study of shared clonotypes between healthy human individuals. Across the study: Per donor, three plates held CD4 naive cells, three held CD4 memory, two held CD8 naive and one held CD8 memory.

Study-level results: The study generally estimated greater richness for naive than memory subsets.

Germline V gene lookup returns CDR1 MNHEY and CDR2 SVGAGI. Deletions cut 6 bases from V and 6 bases from J, with 11 bases between. The CDR3 is made up of 13 amino acids. CD45RA-negative memory and CD45RA+ naive subsets were split from the CD4+ cells. Investigators spread the genomic DNA of each subset evenly over several immunoSEQ plates. Sequenced by immunoSEQ multiplex PCR; TCRdb stores in-frame clones only, minus some. There are over a million clones in the sample; approximately 70% occur only once, and roughly 1.5% lies in the top ten. A remark on this clone: Antigen: not known.

V usage is TRBV6-5 and J usage is TRBJ1-4, with D possibly TRBD1 on 6 matching bases. This TCR was recovered from a man aged 18 to 35 in good health. Specimen: memory CD4+ T cells sorted from blood. Subset indicated: CD45RA-negative fraction. This chain's CDR3 is CASRDRTYEKLFF. The CDR3 DNA sequence: TGTGCCAGCAGAGACAGGACTTATGAAAAACTGTTTTTT.